The clone carrying this T cell receptor (beta chain) occurred once. TCRdb's copy holds only in-frame clones and misses some; the assay was immunoSEQ multiplex PCR. This sample has some 390,000 clones, with around 87% found just once. These data come from a study of blood T cell repertoires in COVID-19. V lost 5 bases, J lost 7 bases, and 11 bases stayed unmatched. The CDR3 is 15 amino acids. CDR1 is LNHDA and CDR2 is SQIVND in the germline V gene (reference sequence). In Seattle, patients joined the study during active infection and were tracked longitudinally. The sequenced sample consisted of peripheral blood. The sequence derives from a woman aged 60-75 years with COVID-19, enrolled during active disease. This sequence joins TRBV19 and TRBJ1-5; 7 bases fit TRBD1. CDR3 sequence reads: CASSARQGLGQPQHF. The CDR3 DNA reads as TGTGCCAGTAGTGCGAGACAGGGATTGGGGCAGCCCCAGCATTTT.